Shown below are 14 T cell receptor beta chains from a single sample sequenced in a study of molecular identifiers for immune sequencing clone quantification (dated by TCRdb to 2016 to 2019). Library generation was performed with PCR. This sample was sequenced with an Illumina HiSeq 4000. TCRdb cleaned the public reads at Q25 with fastp, built clones with MiXCR and kept in-frame beta chains. Identical CDR3 protein sequences are pooled into one entry, listed with their most common genes and DNA. This sample gives 600,000 to 650,000 distinct CDR3 sequences in total; about 20% of them show up just once. Clones ranked in the top ten supply 0.7% to 1% of the sample. Input material: naive CD8+ T cells from blood, with Jurkat cell RNA spiked in. The meaning of the sample's cell subset or site label: FACS-sorted CD8+CD4-CCR7+CD45RA+ naive T cells. The receptors were gathered from a human donor in good health. Some libraries in this study had Jurkat cell RNA spiked in.

At least ten counts were recorded for this clonotype. V gene TRBV27 combines with J gene TRBJ2-7; 14 bases map to TRBD2. Losses at the gene ends were 6 bases for V and 4 bases for J; bases not matched to a gene: 2. Germline V lookup: CDR1 MNHEY, CDR2 SMNVEV (reference sequence). The CDR3 spans 14 residues. The CDR3 protein is CASRGLAGVYEQYF. DNA of the CDR3: TGTGCCAGCAGGGGACTAGCGGGAGTGTACGAGCAGTACTTC.

This clonotype was counted only a few times. The chain employs TRBV6-2 or TRBV6-3 and TRBJ1-2, with TRBD1 as a possible D gene (5 bases). Germline CDR1 is MNHEY and CDR2 is SVGEGT. Trimming took off 4 bases at V and 6 bases at J, with 12 bases between the two ends. This CDR3 comprises 13 residues. CDR3 sequence (DNA): TGTGCCAGCAGTTTCGGGACGGTCAATGGCTACACCTTC. This codes for CASSFGTVNGYTF.

In this sample, this clonotype turned up many times. V usage is TRBV11-2 and J usage is TRBJ2-5; D tentatively fits TRBD1 or TRBD2 (6 bases each). CDR3 length equals 16 residues. Trimming cost V 5 bases and J 1 base, with 17 bases left between them. CDR1 SGHAT and CDR2 FQNNGV come from the germline V gene. The chain's CDR3 is CASSLPLRGAQETQYF. In DNA, the CDR3 is TGTGCCAGCAGCCTACCTTTGAGGGGGGCCCAAGAGACCCAGTACTTC.

This clonotype showed up just a few times. This may arise from a read error, as a much more abundant clone is one base away. The chain is built from TRBV27 and TRBJ2-5; D is undetermined. The CDR3 covers 14 residues. Germline V CDR1 and CDR2: MNHEY, SMNVEV (reference sequence). Trimming shortened V by 0 bases and J by 0 bases, and 5 bases separated the two germline ends. CDR3 nucleotide sequence: TGTGCCAGCAGTTTATCGGGGTACCAAGAGACCCAGTACTTC. Encoded protein: CASSLSGYQETQYF.

At least ten counts were recorded for this clonotype. This chain uses TRBV20-1 with TRBJ2-7; 8 bases map to TRBD1. The trim removed 1 base at V and 3 bases at J, leaving 2 bases unmatched. Germline CDR1 reads DFQATT; CDR2 reads SNEGSKA (reference sequence). The CDR3 is 13 amino acids. This CDR3 reads CSARGTGNYEQYF. Here the CDR3 DNA reads TGCAGTGCTAGAGGGACAGGGAACTACGAGCAGTACTTC.

In its sample, this clonotype was seen a few times. The rearrangement joins TRBV9 to TRBJ2-7; D is uncertain. Germline CDR1 is SGDLS and CDR2 is YYNGEE. The CDR3 has 14 residues. V lost 0 bases and J lost 0, with 7 bases in between. The CDR3 DNA follows: TGTGCCAGCAGCGTAGCCCACGGCTCCTACGAGCAGTACTTC. It translates to CASSVAHGSYEQYF.

This clonotype has a count of ten or more. The chain combines TRBV7-6 with TRBJ2-7; D not resolved. The CDR3 totals 12 residues. Trimming cost V 5 bases and J 6 bases, with 11 bases left between them. Germline CDR1 reads SGHVS; CDR2 reads FNYEAQ. DNA for the CDR3: TGTGCCAGCAGCCCGGTCACGCTCGAGCAGTACTTC. Translating it yields CASSPVTLEQYF.

This clonotype was seen ten or more times. V gene TRBV29-1 combines with J gene TRBJ1-4; D possibly corresponds to TRBD1 (5 bases). CDR3 length equals 12 residues. With 5 bases removed from V and 4 bases from J, the gap between germline ends came to 8 bases. Germline CDR1 is SQVTM and CDR2 is ANQGSEA. The CDR3 region is CSVLGGNEKLFF. The DNA for the CDR3 is TGCAGCGTTCTTGGGGGTAATGAAAAACTGTTTTTT.

In this sample, this clonotype turned up many times. The gene calls are TRBV29-1 and TRBJ2-3; 7 bases are shared with TRBD2. The CDR3 spans 16 residues. The V segment lost 0 bases and the J segment 0 bases; nucleotides outside the gene matches: 6. Germline CDR1 SQVTM, CDR2 ANQGSEA. This CDR3 reads CSVEDPLAGSTDTQYF. CDR3 coding DNA: TGCAGCGTTGAAGACCCCTTAGCGGGCAGCACAGATACGCAGTATTTT.

The table lists this clonotype with a count of one. This may be a read error: a much more frequent sequence differs by one nucleotide. The chain combines TRBV29-1 with TRBJ2-7; 7 nucleotides line up with TRBD2. V dropped 7 bases and J dropped 2; count of bases not matched to a gene: 8. Germline V gene sequence: CDR1 SQVTM, CDR2 ANQGSEA. CDR3 size: 13 residues. The CDR3 sequence: CSAGASGTYEQYF. In nucleotides, the CDR3 is TGCAGCGCCGGGGCTAGCGGCACCTACGAGCAGTACTTC.

The J gene is TRBJ1-5, the V gene TRBV10-3; D may be TRBD1 (5 bases). Between the trimmed V and J ends, which lost 3 bases and 7 bases, there was a span of 10 bases. The CDR3 is made up of 13 amino acids. The germline CDR1 and CDR2 sequences are ENHRY and SYGVKD. The CDR3 is CAISDGGDQPQHF. The DNA of the CDR3 is TGTGCCATCAGTGATGGTGGGGACCAGCCCCAGCATTTT.

This clonotype was seen many times. The chain couples TRBV7-9 to TRBJ2-7; TRBD1 agrees at 9 bases. Losses at the gene ends were 5 bases for V and 2 bases for J; bases not matched to a gene: 10. CDR1 and CDR2 (germline): SEHNR, FQNEAQ (reference sequence). CDR3 size: 16 residues. The CDR3 DNA reads TGTGCCAGCAGCCCCCCCCGGGACAGGGCTACCTACGAGCAGTACTTC. This gives the protein CASSPPRDRATYEQYF.

This clonotype showed up many times. V is TRBV30 and J is TRBJ2-7; D is unclear. The CDR3 runs 11 residues. The V and J ends lost 0 bases and 5 bases respectively, with 5 bases between them. Germline values: CDR1 GTSNPN, CDR2 SVGIG (reference sequence). The CDR3 spells CAWSVRDEQYF. CDR3 bases: TGTGCCTGGAGTGTACGAGACGAGCAGTACTTC.

This clonotype appeared many times. The chain uses TRBV6-2 or TRBV6-3 and TRBJ2-5, with D possibly being TRBD1 or TRBD2 (5 bases each). Trimming removed 6 bases at V and 2 bases at J, with 10 bases between. Germline loops: CDR1 MNHEY, CDR2 SVGEGT. CDR3 length: 13 amino acids. The CDR3 sequence is CASSTGTQETQYF. DNA for the CDR3: TGTGCCAGCAGCACCGGGACGCAAGAGACCCAGTACTTC.